These 32 T cell receptor beta chains were sequenced from one sample in a study of T cells in Graves' hyperthyroidism and ophthalmopathy. What was amplified from RNA transcripts were TCR beta CDR3 regions. The TCR CDR3 was amplified in a first-round RT-PCR using the HTBI primer set. TCRdb analysed the multiplex PCR reads with MiXCR anew, one entry per CDR3 protein. This repertoire shows a few hundred thousand distinct CDR3 sequences, 15% to 17% found once; its top ten account for roughly 6.6%. Sequencing was performed on blood. These receptor sequences come from a woman aged 30 to 39 with Graves' hyperthyroidism.

This clonotype was detected many times. The rearrangement uses TRBV15 and TRBJ2-5; 10 nucleotides line up with TRBD2. J was trimmed by 11 bases and V by 5 bases; bases with no gene match: 23. Looked up from germline, CDR1 is LNHNV and CDR2 is YYDKDF (reference sequence). The CDR3 extends over 18 amino acids. CDR3 coding DNA: TGTGCCACCAGCCCTGCGGGGACTAGCGCGACCACAAAGGAGGGTCAGTACTTC. This translates into CATSPAGTSATTKEGQYF.

This rearrangement joins TRBV7-9 to TRBJ2-4; tentative D call: TRBD1 (6 bases). The CDR3 runs to 16 residues. V was cut by 5 bases and J by 0 bases, with 14 bases left in between. Germline V gives CDR1 SEHNR, CDR2 FQNEAQ (reference sequence). CDR3 amino acids: CASSPADSPAKNIQYF. Here the CDR3 DNA reads TGTGCCAGCAGCCCCGCGGACAGCCCAGCCAAAAACATTCAGTACTTC.

This clonotype was recorded a few times. The chain employs TRBV4-1 and TRBJ2-3; 9 bases are shared with TRBD2. This CDR3 is 17 amino acids long. The germline CDR1 and CDR2 sequences are MGHRA and YSYEKL. J lost 5 bases, V lost 1 base, and 10 bases had no gene match. The CDR3, as DNA: TGCGCCAGCAGCCAAGGAGTGGTAGCGGGAGTGGGAGATACGCAGTATTTT. It specifies CASSQGVVAGVGDTQYF.

The sample holds a few counts of this clonotype. The chain links TRBV6-1 to TRBJ1-4, with 8 bases lining up with TRBD1. This CDR3 has 14 amino acids. J was trimmed by 4 bases and V by 5 bases; bases with no gene match: 3. The germline gives CDR1 MNHNS, CDR2 SASEGT. CDR3 sequence: CASSPTGDNEKLFF. DNA of the CDR3: TGTGCCAGCAGTCCGACAGGGGATAATGAAAAACTGTTTTTT.

This CDR3 is CASSIGGTAINTEAFF. In DNA, the CDR3 is TGTGCCAGTAGTATAGGAGGAACAGCCATAAACACTGAAGCTTTCTTT. The chain uses TRBV19 and TRBJ1-1; D remains ambiguous. The CDR3 spans 16 residues. CDR1 and CDR2 from the germline V gene are LNHDA and SQIVND (reference sequence). The germline V and J ends were trimmed by 1 base and 2 bases, with 14 bases remaining between them.

This clonotype showed up many times. This sequence joins TRBV28 and TRBJ1-5; 9 bases align to TRBD1. The J segment lost 6 bases and the V segment lost 4 bases, leaving 10 bases of the junction unmatched. The germline gives CDR1 MDHEN, CDR2 SYDVKM. This CDR3 spans 16 amino acids. The CDR3 spells CASSSHIGTGSQPQHF. CDR3 sequence (DNA): TGTGCCAGCAGTTCTCATATAGGGACAGGGAGTCAGCCCCAGCATTTT.

The chain combines TRBV19 with TRBJ2-1; D might be TRBD2 (5 bases). CDR1 and CDR2 from the germline V gene are LNHDA and SQIVND (reference sequence). This CDR3 is 14 amino acids long. With 5 bases removed from V and 10 bases from J, the gap between germline ends came to 18 bases. The CDR3 protein is CASSVQLDFTEQFF. CDR3 nucleotide sequence: TGTGCCAGTAGTGTTCAATTGGACTTTACCGAGCAGTTCTTC.

This clonotype was seen a few times. The gene calls are TRBV29-1 and TRBJ1-1; D may be TRBD1 (5 bases). Germline V gene data show CDR1 as SQVTM and CDR2 as ANQGSEA. Trimming took 6 bases from V and 4 from J, leaving 15 bases between them. This CDR3 contains 13 residues. The CDR3 spells CSVYRGGGTEAFF. For the CDR3, the DNA is TGCAGCGTATACCGGGGCGGAGGCACTGAAGCTTTCTTT.

Ten or more counts support this clonotype. The chain combines TRBV6-1 with TRBJ1-2; D remains ambiguous. CDR1 and CDR2 (germline): MNHNS, SASEGT. V gave up 8 bases and J gave up 0 bases, with 10 bases separating them. This CDR3 region has 13 residues. The CDR3 loop is CASLDRANYGYTF. The CDR3 DNA sequence: TGTGCCAGCTTAGACCGGGCTAACTATGGCTACACCTTC.

This clonotype was counted a few times. The rearrangement links TRBV20-1 to TRBJ2-7; D uncertain. Trimming took off 5 bases at V and 4 bases at J, with 21 bases between the two ends. Germline V gene data show CDR1 as DFQATT and CDR2 as SNEGSKA (reference sequence). The CDR3 covers 15 residues. CDR3 sequence (DNA): TGCAGTGCTCGGCCGGAAATAGGGATGGCGTACGAGCAGTACTTC. It yields the protein CSARPEIGMAYEQYF.

This clonotype came up many times. The chain has TRBV7-9 and TRBJ2-1, with TRBD2 matching 10 bases. The CDR3 totals 17 residues. Germline CDR1 SEHNR, CDR2 FQNEAQ (reference sequence). V lost 4 bases and J lost 8; bases outside the gene matches: 14. This CDR3 is CASSSRAGGPVADEQFF. DNA for the CDR3: TGTGCCAGCAGCTCGAGAGCGGGAGGGCCGGTGGCCGATGAGCAGTTCTTC.

This clonotype was seen only once. The chain joins TRBV7-4 to TRBJ2-1; D is possibly TRBD1 (6 bases). The V end was cut by 1 base, the J end by 6 bases, with 19 bases between. This CDR3 has 17 residues. Germline V gives CDR1 SGHVT, CDR2 SQSDAQ. CDR3 loop: CASSLEGSGVRANEQFF. CDR3 bases: TGTGCCAGCAGCTTAGAGGGATCAGGGGTCCGGGCCAATGAGCAGTTCTTC.

The chain recombines TRBV6-7 with TRBJ2-3; D is unclear. TRBV6-7 is an ORF; its function is uncertain. There are 15 residues in the CDR3. Trimming removed 5 bases from V and 6 bases from J, with 18 bases in between. The CDR3 here is CASSHLAGFWDTQYF. CDR3 bases: TGTGCCAGCAGTCATCTGGCTGGATTCTGGGATACGCAGTATTTT.

This clonotype occurred a few times. This chain links TRBV3-1 with TRBJ2-2; 12 bases are shared with TRBD1. The CDR3 has 17 residues. Germline V CDR1 and CDR2: LGHDT, YNNKEL (reference sequence). V gave up 7 bases and J gave up 8 bases; unmatched junction bases: 14. The CDR3 loop is CASTSSGTGGVWGELFF. Here the CDR3 DNA reads TGTGCCAGCACATCATCCGGGACAGGGGGCGTCTGGGGGGAGCTGTTTTTT.

This clonotype was detected a few times. V is TRBV20-1 and J is TRBJ2-1, with D possibly matching TRBD2 (6 bases). V was clipped by 0 bases and J by 0 bases, with 15 bases between them. Germline CDR1 is DFQATT and CDR2 is SNEGSKA (reference sequence). This CDR3 comprises 17 residues. The DNA of the CDR3 is TGCAGTGCTAGAGATCAAAGCGCGGGAAGCTCCTACAATGAGCAGTTCTTC. Protein: CSARDQSAGSSYNEQFF.

This clonotype was seen only a few times. V is TRBV27 and J is TRBJ1-5; 9 nucleotides match TRBD1. V dropped 5 bases and J dropped 6; count of bases not matched to a gene: 11. Germline assignment: CDR1 MNHEY and CDR2 SMNVEV (reference sequence). The CDR3 runs 16 residues. The CDR3 loop is CASSPSTGGAGQPQHF. CDR3 nucleotide sequence: TGTGCCAGCAGTCCCTCCACAGGGGGCGCGGGTCAGCCCCAGCATTTT.

This clonotype was seen more than once but under ten times. V gene TRBV4-1 combines with J gene TRBJ1-1; D is unclear. This CDR3 is 13 amino acids long. V lost 0 bases, J lost 6 bases, and 8 bases lay in between. Germline V gene data show CDR1 as MGHRA and CDR2 as YSYEKL. The CDR3 DNA reads TGCGCCAGCAGCCAAGATCCCAGACCTGAAGCTTTCTTT. Encoded protein: CASSQDPRPEAFF.

The chain combines TRBV6-2 or TRBV6-3 with TRBJ2-7, with TRBD1 matching 7 bases. This CDR3 spans 15 amino acids. V trimming: 2 bases; J trimming: 2 bases; junction bases outside the gene matches: 6. Germline V gene data show CDR1 as MNHEY and CDR2 as SVGEGT. CDR3 DNA sequence: TGTGCCAGCAGTTACGACGGACAGGTCCCCTACGAGCAGTACTTC. The encoded protein is CASSYDGQVPYEQYF.

This clonotype was picked up a small number of times. V and J are TRBV6-1 and TRBJ2-1, with 8 nucleotides matching TRBD2. This CDR3 spans 13 amino acids. Germline V gives CDR1 MNHNS, CDR2 SASEGT. The ends lost 8 bases at V and 7 bases at J; junction bases unmatched: 7. The CDR3 sequence is CASCRTSRNEQFF. DNA of the CDR3: TGTGCCAGCTGCAGGACTAGCAGGAATGAGCAGTTCTTC.

This clonotype has a count of ten or more. This chain links TRBV28 with TRBJ2-1; a weak D match, TRBD2 (5 bases). The CDR3 is made up of 19 amino acids. Germline CDR1 and CDR2: MDHEN and SYDVKM. V lost 2 bases and J 6 bases, leaving 26 bases between the germline ends. CDR3 nucleotide sequence: TGTGCCAGCAGTTTAAATATCCGGGCGTCGGGAATCGTTTCCAATGAGCAGTTCTTC. As protein: CASSLNIRASGIVSNEQFF.

This clonotype was counted many times. V usage is TRBV12-3 or TRBV12-4 and J usage is TRBJ1-5; no clear D. The V end lost 2 bases, the J end lost 5 bases, and 13 bases lay between the germline ends. The CDR3 extends over 15 amino acids. The CDR3 loop is CASSLPQGGDQPQHF. The CDR3 DNA sequence: TGTGCCAGCAGTTTACCTCAAGGTGGGGATCAGCCCCAGCATTTT.

This clonotype was detected many times. The chain carries TRBV15 and TRBJ1-3; a weak D match, TRBD1 (5 bases). V was clipped by 3 bases and J by 4 bases, with 7 bases between them. The germline gives CDR1 LNHNV, CDR2 YYDKDF (reference sequence). This CDR3 spans 13 amino acids. Here the CDR3 DNA reads TGTGCCACCAGCAGGGCAGGGGGAAACACCATATATTTT. The encoded protein is CATSRAGGNTIYF.

This clonotype was seen ten or more times. The CDR3 loop reads CASSLGQGTAEYF. CDR3 in DNA: TGTGCCAGCAGCTTAGGACAGGGTACGGCGGAGTACTTC. The chain employs TRBV11-3 and TRBJ2-7, with 7 bases that match TRBD1. Germline-derived CDR1 and CDR2 are SGHNT and YENEEA. The V segment lost 1 base and the J segment 11 bases; nucleotides outside the gene matches: 8. The CDR3 sequence is 13 residues long.

This clonotype has only a few counts. This sequence joins TRBV11-2 and TRBJ2-7, with TRBD2 identical over 11 bases. CDR3 length: 14 amino acids. CDR1 SGHAT and CDR2 FQNNGV come from the germline V gene. The ends lost 5 bases at V and 4 bases at J; junction bases unmatched: 4. The CDR3 DNA follows: TGTGCCAGCAGCACCAGGACTAGCGGGTACGAGCAGTACTTC. Protein product: CASSTRTSGYEQYF.

This clonotype was detected many times. This chain links TRBV20-1 with TRBJ1-1, with D unclear. This CDR3 has 16 amino acids. Germline V gives CDR1 DFQATT, CDR2 SNEGSKA (reference sequence). The V gene lost 6 bases and the J gene lost 1 base, with 21 bases spanning the gap. The CDR3 reads CSAFDWTEVGNTEAFF. For the CDR3, the DNA is TGCAGTGCCTTTGACTGGACTGAAGTAGGGAACACTGAAGCTTTCTTT.

This clonotype occurred a few times. The chain uses TRBV20-1 and TRBJ2-3, with D perhaps TRBD1 (5 bases). The J call may be faulty, since TRBJ1-5 better matches the DNA end. Germline V gene sequence: CDR1 DFQATT, CDR2 SNEGSKA (reference sequence). The CDR3 has 14 amino acids. The CDR3 DNA sequence: TGCAGTGCTGAGTTTGACAGTTTCACAGATACGCAGCATTTT. The encoded protein is CSAEFDSFTDTQHF.

At least ten counts were recorded for this clonotype. J is TRBJ2-7 and V is TRBV18, with D maybe TRBD1 (5 bases). This CDR3 contains 16 residues. The germline V and J ends were trimmed by 3 bases and 0 bases, with 15 bases remaining between them. Germline CDR1 reads KGHSH; CDR2 reads LQKENI. This CDR3 is CASSPLAGQISYEQYF. As DNA, the CDR3 is TGTGCCAGCTCACCGCTGGCAGGGCAAATCTCCTACGAGCAGTACTTC.

The V call is TRBV20-1, the J call TRBJ2-4, with D uncertain. This CDR3 region has 12 residues. Germline CDR1 and CDR2: DFQATT and SNEGSKA (reference sequence). Trimming removed 5 bases from V and 6 bases from J, with 11 bases in between. The CDR3 sequence: CSAHHGINIQYF. Written as DNA, the CDR3 is TGCAGTGCTCACCATGGTATAAACATTCAGTACTTC.

Ten or more counts support this clonotype. DNA for the CDR3: TGTGCCAGCAGCCAAGCCGGGACTAGCGGGAGAATAAGGAATGAGCAGTTCTTC. Protein product: CASSQAGTSGRIRNEQFF. This chain connects TRBV3-1 to TRBJ2-1, with 14 positions matching TRBD2. The CDR3 covers 18 residues. Germline V gives CDR1 LGHDT, CDR2 YNNKEL (reference sequence). V shed 1 base, J shed 7 bases, and the junction held 9 bases outside the gene matches.

This clonotype was counted between two and nine times. The chain carries TRBV27 and TRBJ2-1; the match to TRBD2 covers 9 bases. From germline, CDR1 is MNHEY and CDR2 SMNVEV (reference sequence). The V gene end was trimmed by 1 base and the J gene end by 5 bases; junction bases not matched to a gene: 12. CDR3 length equals 18 residues. In DNA form, the CDR3 reads TGTGCCAGCAGTTTATACGGCCCGGGACTAGCCGCACACAATGAGCAGTTCTTC. Translated, it gives CASSLYGPGLAAHNEQFF.

At least ten counts were recorded for this clonotype. V and J are TRBV20-1 and TRBJ2-7; perhaps TRBD2 as D (6 bases). V was shortened by 2 bases and J by 3 bases, with 14 bases between the two germline ends. This CDR3 is 14 amino acids long. The germline V gene has CDR1 DFQATT and CDR2 SNEGSKA (reference sequence). This CDR3 reads CSARRQGGHYEQYF. The CDR3 bases are TGCAGTGCTAGACGGCAGGGAGGCCACTACGAGCAGTACTTC.

A few counts support this clonotype. V is TRBV20-1 and J is TRBJ1-2; 9 bases line up with TRBD1. The CDR3 consists of 14 residues. V lost 2 bases, J lost 8 bases, and 9 bases stayed unmatched. CDR1 DFQATT and CDR2 SNEGSKA come from the germline V gene (reference sequence). CDR3 in amino acids: CSARPREDRGGYTF. The CDR3 nucleotides read TGCAGTGCTAGACCCCGGGAGGACAGGGGAGGCTACACCTTC.